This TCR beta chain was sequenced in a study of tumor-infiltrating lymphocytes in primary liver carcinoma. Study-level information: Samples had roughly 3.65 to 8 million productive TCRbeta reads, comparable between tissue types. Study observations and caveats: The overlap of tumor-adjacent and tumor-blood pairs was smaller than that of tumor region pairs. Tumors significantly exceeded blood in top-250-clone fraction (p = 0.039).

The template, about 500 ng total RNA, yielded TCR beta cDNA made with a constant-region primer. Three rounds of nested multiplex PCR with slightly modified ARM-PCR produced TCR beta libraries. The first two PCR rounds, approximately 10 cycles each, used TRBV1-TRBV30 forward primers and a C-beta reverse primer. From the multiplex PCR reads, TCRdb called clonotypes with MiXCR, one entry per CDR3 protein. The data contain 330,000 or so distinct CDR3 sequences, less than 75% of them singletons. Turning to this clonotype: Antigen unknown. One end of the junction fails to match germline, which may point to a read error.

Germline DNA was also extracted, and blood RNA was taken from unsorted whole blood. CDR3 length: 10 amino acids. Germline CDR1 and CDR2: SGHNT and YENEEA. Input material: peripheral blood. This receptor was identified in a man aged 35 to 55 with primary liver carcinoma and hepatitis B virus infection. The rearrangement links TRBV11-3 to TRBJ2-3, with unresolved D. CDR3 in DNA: TGTGCCAACAATGGAGATATGCAGTATTTT. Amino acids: CANNGDMQYF.